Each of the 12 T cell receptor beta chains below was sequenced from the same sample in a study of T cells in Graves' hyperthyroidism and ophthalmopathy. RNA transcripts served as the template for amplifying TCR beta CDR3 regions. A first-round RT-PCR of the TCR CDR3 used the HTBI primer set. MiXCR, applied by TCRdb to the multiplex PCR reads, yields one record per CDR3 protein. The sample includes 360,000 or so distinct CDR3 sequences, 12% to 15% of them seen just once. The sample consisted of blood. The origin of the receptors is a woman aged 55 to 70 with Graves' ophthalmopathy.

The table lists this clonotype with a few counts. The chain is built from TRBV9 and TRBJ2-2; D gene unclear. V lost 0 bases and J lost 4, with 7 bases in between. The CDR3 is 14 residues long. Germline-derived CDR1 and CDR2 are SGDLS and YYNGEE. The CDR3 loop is CASSVDLSTGELFF. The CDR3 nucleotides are TGTGCCAGCAGCGTAGATCTATCCACCGGGGAGCTGTTTTTT.

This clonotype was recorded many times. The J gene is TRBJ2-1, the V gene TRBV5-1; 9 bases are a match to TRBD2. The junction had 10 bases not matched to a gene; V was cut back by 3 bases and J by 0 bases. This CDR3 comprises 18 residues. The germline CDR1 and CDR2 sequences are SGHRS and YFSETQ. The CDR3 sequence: CASSWKASGASSYNEQFF. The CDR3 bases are TGCGCCAGCAGCTGGAAGGCTAGCGGGGCCAGCTCCTACAATGAGCAGTTCTTC. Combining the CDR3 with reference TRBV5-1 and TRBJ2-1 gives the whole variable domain KAGVTQTPRYLIKTRGQQVTLSCSPISGHRSVSWYQQTPGQGLQFLFEYFSETQRNKGNFPGRFSGRQFSNSRSEMNVSTLELGDSALYLCASSWKASGASSYNEQFFGPGTRLTVL.

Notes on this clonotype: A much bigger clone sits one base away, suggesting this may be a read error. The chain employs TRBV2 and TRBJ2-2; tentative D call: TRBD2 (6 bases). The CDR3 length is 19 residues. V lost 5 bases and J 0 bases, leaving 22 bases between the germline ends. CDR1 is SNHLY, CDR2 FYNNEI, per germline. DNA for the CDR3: TGTGCCAGCAGTCGTCCGCGTGGGATGGGAGGAGCGAACACCGGGGAGCTGTTTTTT. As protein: CASSRPRGMGGANTGELFF.

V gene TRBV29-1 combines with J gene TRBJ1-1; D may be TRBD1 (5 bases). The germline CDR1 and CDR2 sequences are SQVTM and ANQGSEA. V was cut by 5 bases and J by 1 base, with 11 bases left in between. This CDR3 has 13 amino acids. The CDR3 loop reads CSVSGRANTEAFF. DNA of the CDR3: TGCAGCGTTAGTGGCAGGGCGAACACTGAAGCTTTCTTT.

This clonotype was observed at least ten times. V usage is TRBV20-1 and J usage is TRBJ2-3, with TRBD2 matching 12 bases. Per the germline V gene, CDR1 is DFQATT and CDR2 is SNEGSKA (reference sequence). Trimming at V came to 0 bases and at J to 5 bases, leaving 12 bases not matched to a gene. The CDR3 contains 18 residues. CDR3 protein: CSARDPGLAGAQGDTQYF. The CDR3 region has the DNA TGCAGTGCTAGAGACCCGGGACTAGCGGGTGCACAGGGAGATACGCAGTATTTT.

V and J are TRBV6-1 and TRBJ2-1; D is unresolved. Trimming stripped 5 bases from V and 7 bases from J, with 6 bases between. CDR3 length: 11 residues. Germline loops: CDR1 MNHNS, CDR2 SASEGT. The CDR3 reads CASSTRNEQFF. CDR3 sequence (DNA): TGTGCCAGCAGTACCCGTAATGAGCAGTTCTTC.

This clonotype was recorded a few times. The DNA of the CDR3 is TGTGCCACCAGCAGACCCGGGGGTACGCAGTATTTT. Translated, it gives CATSRPGGTQYF. This chain connects TRBV15 to TRBJ2-3; tentative D call: TRBD2 (6 bases). The V gene's germline CDR1 is LNHNV and CDR2 YYDKDF (reference sequence). Trimming removed 2 bases from V and 8 bases from J, with 8 bases in between. This CDR3 has 12 residues.

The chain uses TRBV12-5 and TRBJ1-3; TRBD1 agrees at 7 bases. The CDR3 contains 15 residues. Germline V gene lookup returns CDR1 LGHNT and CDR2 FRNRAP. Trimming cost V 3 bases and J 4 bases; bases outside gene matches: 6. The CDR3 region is CASGLDRVYGNTIYF. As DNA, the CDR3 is TGTGCTAGTGGTTTAGACAGGGTGTACGGAAACACCATATATTTT.

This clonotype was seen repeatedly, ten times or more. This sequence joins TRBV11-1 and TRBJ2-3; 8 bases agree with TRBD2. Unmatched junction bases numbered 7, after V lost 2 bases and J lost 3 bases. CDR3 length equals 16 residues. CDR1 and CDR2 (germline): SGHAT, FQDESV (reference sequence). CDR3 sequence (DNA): TGTGCCAGCAGCTTACCGAGCGGGAGAGGAACAGATACGCAGTATTTT. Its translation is CASSLPSGRGTDTQYF.

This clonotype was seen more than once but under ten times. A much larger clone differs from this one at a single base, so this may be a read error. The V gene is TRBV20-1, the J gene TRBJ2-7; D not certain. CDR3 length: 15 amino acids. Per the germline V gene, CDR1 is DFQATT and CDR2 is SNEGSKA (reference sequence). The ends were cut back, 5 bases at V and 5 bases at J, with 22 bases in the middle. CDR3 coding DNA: TGCAGTGCTCTTATCCCCTGGGGAAATTACGACGAGCAGTACTTC. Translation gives CSALIPWGNYDEQYF.

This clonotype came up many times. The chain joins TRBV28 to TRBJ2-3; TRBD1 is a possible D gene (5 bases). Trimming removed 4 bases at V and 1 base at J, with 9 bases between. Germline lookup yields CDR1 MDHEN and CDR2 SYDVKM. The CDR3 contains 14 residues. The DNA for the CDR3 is TGTGCCAGCAGTTACTTAGGGGGCACAGATACGCAGTATTTT. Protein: CASSYLGGTDTQYF.

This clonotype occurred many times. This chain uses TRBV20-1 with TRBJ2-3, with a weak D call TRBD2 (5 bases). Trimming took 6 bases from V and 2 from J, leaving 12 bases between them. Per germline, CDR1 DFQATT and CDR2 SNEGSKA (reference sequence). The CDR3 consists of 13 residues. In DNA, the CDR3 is TGCAGTGCCCCGCGACTACACACAGATACGCAGTATTTT. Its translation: CSAPRLHTDTQYF.